The clone carrying this T cell receptor (beta chain) appeared a single time. This record belongs to a study of OX40 agonist ivuxolimab in advanced cancers. V dropped 4 bases and J dropped 5 bases, with 12 bases sitting between them. The CDR3 runs to 13 residues. The germline V gene encodes CDR1 SGHDT and CDR2 YYEEEE. Measured with immunoSEQ multiplex PCR; TCRdb has only the in-frame clones, and not every one. The sample includes over 70,000 clones, more than 80% of them seen just once. This chain links TRBV5-6 with TRBJ2-5; D is unclear. The sequenced sample was CD4+ or CD8+ T cells sorted from blood, obtained in a trial of the OX40 agonist ivuxolimab. The source is an adult with an advanced solid tumor such as melanoma, head and neck, liver or kidney cancer. CDR3 in DNA: TGTGCCAGCAGCCTCCGCCTGGGGGAGACCCAGTACTTC. Protein sequence: CASSLRLGETQYF.